This TCR beta chain was profiled in a study of breast tumors, draining lymph nodes, adjacent tissues. The lymph nodes were axillary draining lymph nodes from breast cancer patients. TCRdb processed the multiplex PCR reads anew with MiXCR; each CDR3 protein has one entry. Here the sample spans about 130,000 distinct CDR3 sequences, about 20% being singletons. Whole-study results and caveats: Data only fit, rather than demonstrated, lymph node origin of most tumor T cells. Tumors had less TCR diversity than lymph nodes, more than nontumor tissue. Data fit most tumor T cells coming from lymph node, expanding in tumor.

There are many counts of this clonotype. What it binds is not known. The CDR3 has 12 residues. Germline loops: CDR1 LGHDT, CDR2 YNNKEL (reference sequence). Trimming removed 4 bases from V and 5 bases from J, with 8 bases in between. The J gene is TRBJ1-2, the V gene TRBV3-1; no clear D. Input material: axillary lymph node tissue. This receptor was obtained from a female donor with breast cancer. Some clones in this sample may be carry-over from other donors' samples. For the CDR3, the DNA is TGTGCCAGCAGCCGGACGGTGTATGGCTACACCTTC. This codes for CASSRTVYGYTF.